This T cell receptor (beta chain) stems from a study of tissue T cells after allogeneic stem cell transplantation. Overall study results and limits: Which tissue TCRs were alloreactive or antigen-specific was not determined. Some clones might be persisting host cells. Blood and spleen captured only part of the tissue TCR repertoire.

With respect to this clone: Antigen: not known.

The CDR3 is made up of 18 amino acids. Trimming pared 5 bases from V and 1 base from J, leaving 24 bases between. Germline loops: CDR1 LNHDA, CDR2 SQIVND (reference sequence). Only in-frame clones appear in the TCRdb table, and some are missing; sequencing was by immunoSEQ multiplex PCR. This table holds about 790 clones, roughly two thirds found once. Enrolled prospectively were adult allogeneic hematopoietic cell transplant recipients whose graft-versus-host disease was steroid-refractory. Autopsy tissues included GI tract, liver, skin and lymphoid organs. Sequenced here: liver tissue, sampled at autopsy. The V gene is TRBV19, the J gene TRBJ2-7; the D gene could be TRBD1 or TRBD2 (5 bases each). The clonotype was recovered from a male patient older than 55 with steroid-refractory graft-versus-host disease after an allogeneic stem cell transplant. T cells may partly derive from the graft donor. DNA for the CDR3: TGTGCCAGTAGTGATGGGGCAGGTCTTGGTCCGGGGTCCTACGAGCAGTACTTC. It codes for CASSDGAGLGPGSYEQYF.